Below are 31 T cell receptor beta chains sequenced from a single sample in a study of identical twins. TCRdb itself ran the 5' RACE reads through MiXCR, one entry per CDR3 protein. The sample contains approximately 300,000 distinct CDR3 sequences, roughly 10% of which appear only once. These same data were also listed under a study on yellow fever vaccine responses in identical twins.

The sample consisted of CD8+ T cells sorted from blood. These receptors all stem from a woman between 18 and 29 years old in good health.

The CDR3 sequence is CATRGGGRSNQPQHF. The CDR3 DNA sequence: TGTGCCACCCGGGGGGGCGGGAGAAGCAATCAGCCCCAGCATTTT. The chain links TRBV19 to TRBJ1-5; possible D gene TRBD1, 6 bases. The CDR3 contains 15 residues. The germline V gene encodes CDR1 LNHDA and CDR2 SQIVND (reference sequence). The V and J ends lost 10 bases and 1 base respectively, with 17 bases between them.

J is TRBJ1-2 and V is TRBV7-2; the match to TRBD1 covers 10 bases. J gave up 8 bases and V 5 bases, and 5 bases lay outside the gene matches. CDR1 and CDR2 from the germline V gene are SGHTA and FQGNSA. The CDR3 loop spans 13 amino acids. CDR3 DNA sequence: TGTGCCAGCAGCATCGGGACAGGGGAAGGCTACACCTTC. It is translated as CASSIGTGEGYTF.

This clonotype was detected many times. V is TRBV4-3 and J is TRBJ2-1; 15 bases map to TRBD2. V was clipped by 1 base and J by 2 bases; unmatched bases: 6. This CDR3 comprises 19 residues. Germline-derived CDR1 and CDR2 are LGHNA and YSLEER. In nucleotides, the CDR3 is TGCGCCAGCAGCCAAGGGGGACTAGCGGGAGGTACCCCCTACAATGAGCAGTTCTTC. Protein: CASSQGGLAGGTPYNEQFF.

This clonotype was counted only a few times. The rearrangement uses TRBV7-3 and TRBJ2-5, with 10 bases aligning to TRBD1. This CDR3 is built from 14 residues. Germline V gene sequence: CDR1 SGHTA, CDR2 FQGTGA. The V segment lost 6 bases and the J segment 5 bases; nucleotides outside the gene matches: 6. CDR3 bases: TGTGCCAGCAGTCAGACAGGGGGCAGTGAGACCCAGTACTTC. Protein: CASSQTGGSETQYF.

The CDR3 sequence: CATSGDRGGSYEQYF. The CDR3 DNA reads as TGTGCAACCAGCGGAGACAGGGGCGGATCCTACGAGCAGTACTTC. V usage is TRBV7-9 and J usage is TRBJ2-7, with 8 bases matching TRBD1. Germline loops: CDR1 SEHNR, CDR2 FQNEAQ (reference sequence). The CDR3 loop spans 15 amino acids.

The table lists this clonotype with a few counts. The genes are TRBV4-3 and TRBJ2-7; tentatively, D is TRBD1 (8 bases). The CDR3 is made up of 15 amino acids. With 6 bases removed from V and 2 bases from J, the gap between germline ends came to 17 bases. CDR1 and CDR2 from the germline V gene are LGHNA and YSLEER. The CDR3 reads CASSHRGGAPYEQYF. DNA for the CDR3: TGCGCCAGCAGTCACAGGGGGGGGGCCCCCTACGAGCAGTACTTC.

Details on this clonotype: One base away lies a much larger clone, so this may be a sequencing read error. The chain links TRBV3-1 to TRBJ1-1, with 9 nucleotides matching TRBD1. This CDR3 contains 14 residues. Germline V gene lookup returns CDR1 LGHDT and CDR2 YNNKEL (reference sequence). CDR3 loop: CASSYTGGGTGAFF. The CDR3 region has the DNA TGTGCCAGCAGCTACACAGGGGGCGGCACTGGAGCTTTCTTT. The variable domain in full, completed from reference TRBV3-1 and TRBJ1-1, reads DTAVSQTPKYLVTQMGNDKSIKCEQNLGHDTMYWYKQDSKKFLKIMFSYNNKELIINETVPNRFSPKSPDKAHLNLHINSLELGDSAVYFCASSYTGGGTGAFFGQGTRLTVV.

This clonotype appeared many times. The chain is built from TRBV20-1 and TRBJ2-5; 7 bases align to TRBD1. Looked up from germline, CDR1 is DFQATT and CDR2 is SNEGSKA (reference sequence). The CDR3 spans 15 residues. With V trimmed by 3 bases and J by 6 bases, 13 bases remained unmatched. DNA of the CDR3: TGCAGTGCTAGTGATATCGACAGGGACCTTAAGACCCAGTACTTC. Translation: CSASDIDRDLKTQYF.

A few counts support this clonotype. J is TRBJ2-7 and V is TRBV4-3, with D perhaps matching TRBD2 (5 bases). Trimming shortened V by 8 bases and J by 3 bases, and 14 bases separated the two germline ends. Germline CDR1 is LGHNA and CDR2 is YSLEER. This CDR3 comprises 13 residues. In nucleotides, the CDR3 is TGCGCCAGCGGTCCGGACTTGGACTACGAGCAGTACTTC. As protein: CASGPDLDYEQYF.

V gene TRBV29-1 combines with J gene TRBJ2-2; 8 bases agree with TRBD2. Germline CDR1 SQVTM, CDR2 ANQGSEA. The CDR3 has 15 residues. The V gene end was trimmed by 5 bases and the J gene end by 6 bases; junction bases not matched to a gene: 11. CDR3 bases: TGCAGCGTTAGGTGGCGGGGGGCTCGCGCCGGGGAGCTGTTTTTT. As protein: CSVRWRGARAGELFF.

This clonotype was detected only a few times. The chain uses TRBV7-9 and TRBJ2-7, with TRBD2 as a possible D gene (6 bases). This CDR3 is 15 amino acids long. CDR1 is SEHNR and CDR2 is FQNEAQ in the germline V gene (reference sequence). V was cut by 5 bases and J by 0 bases, with 14 bases left in between. The CDR3 loop reads CASSAREDDSYEQYF. DNA for the CDR3: TGTGCCAGCAGCGCCAGGGAGGACGACTCCTACGAGCAGTACTTC. Complete variable domain (other parts from reference TRBV7-9 and TRBJ2-7): DTGVSQNPRHKITKRGQNVTFRCDPISEHNRLYWYRQTLGQGPEFLTYFQNEAQLEKSRLLSDRFSAERPKGSFSTLEIQRTEQGDSAMYLCASSAREDDSYEQYFGPGTRLTVT.

Notes on this clonotype: Possible read error: a much larger clone is one base away. This chain links TRBV27 with TRBJ1-2, with 8 nucleotides matching TRBD1. With V trimmed by 2 bases and J by 5 bases, 4 bases remained unmatched. The germline V gene has CDR1 MNHEY and CDR2 SMNVEV (reference sequence). The CDR3 totals 14 residues. This chain's CDR3 is CASSLTTGEYGYTF. CDR3 sequence (DNA): TGTGCCAGCAGTTTAACGACAGGGGAGTATGGCTACACCTTC.

The table lists this clonotype with a few counts. This rearrangement joins TRBV7-2 to TRBJ1-1; no clear D gene. The CDR3 length is 11 residues. Deletions cut 1 base from V and 10 bases from J, with 7 bases between. Germline V gives CDR1 SGHTA, CDR2 FQGNSA. The CDR3 sequence: CASSLDMGAFF. The CDR3, as DNA: TGTGCCAGCAGCTTAGACATGGGAGCTTTCTTT. Variable domain in full (rest from reference TRBV7-2 and TRBJ1-1): GAGVSQSPSNKVTEKGKDVELRCDPISGHTALYWYRQSLGQGLEFLIYFQGNSAPDKSGLPSDRFSAERTGGSVSTLTIQRTQQEDSAVYLCASSLDMGAFFGQGTRLTVV.

This clonotype appeared many times. The CDR3 sequence: CSASSAYRLHYEQYF. CDR3 DNA sequence: TGCAGTGCTAGCTCAGCCTACAGGCTCCACTACGAGCAGTACTTC. The J gene is TRBJ2-7, the V gene TRBV20-1, with D possibly matching TRBD1 (5 bases). The V end lost 3 bases, the J end lost 3 bases, and 18 bases lay between the germline ends. The germline CDR1 and CDR2 sequences are DFQATT and SNEGSKA (reference sequence). This CDR3 region has 15 residues.

This clonotype came up many times. This chain uses TRBV4-3 with TRBJ2-7; TRBD1 agrees at 7 bases. This CDR3 has 13 residues. Trimming at V came to 4 bases and at J to 2 bases, leaving 2 bases not matched to a gene. Germline CDR1 is LGHNA and CDR2 is YSLEER. CDR3 sequence (DNA): TGCGCCAGCAGCCTCGACAGGGCCTACGAGCAGTACTTC. This gives the protein CASSLDRAYEQYF.

This clonotype was detected only a few times. The V gene is TRBV5-4, the J gene TRBJ2-1; TRBD2 matches 9 bases. Germline loops: CDR1 SGHNT, CDR2 YYREEE (reference sequence). With 7 bases clipped from V and 5 bases from J, the junction kept 10 bases outside the gene matches. The CDR3 runs 15 residues. CDR3 nucleotide sequence: TGTGCCAGCCCGGGCGCTAGCGGGGTCAACAATGAGCAGTTCTTC. Its protein product is CASPGASGVNNEQFF. Full variable domain (remainder filled in from reference TRBV5-4 and TRBJ2-1): ETGVTQSPTHLIKTRGQQVTLRCSSQSGHNTVSWYQQALGQGPQFIFQYYREEENGRGNFPPRFSGLQFPNYSSELNVNALELDDSALYLCASPGASGVNNEQFFGPGTRLTVL.

This clonotype occurred a few times. The chain carries TRBV5-1 and TRBJ2-1; TRBD1 might be the D (6 bases). The germline V gene encodes CDR1 SGHRS and CDR2 YFSETQ. The CDR3 is 16 residues long. The V gene lost 4 bases and the J gene lost 3 bases, with 17 bases spanning the gap. In DNA form, the CDR3 reads TGCGCCAGCAGCCCCAGGGGATTGGAACACTACAATGAGCAGTTCTTC. Protein sequence: CASSPRGLEHYNEQFF.

This clonotype has more than one count but fewer than ten. The gene calls are TRBV7-9 and TRBJ2-1, with 9 bases matching TRBD1. Germline V gene lookup returns CDR1 SEHNR and CDR2 FQNEAQ (reference sequence). The CDR3 is made up of 16 amino acids. J lost 3 bases, V lost 4 bases, and 7 bases had no gene match. CDR3 residues: CASSSIGTGNYNEQFF. The CDR3 DNA reads as TGTGCCAGCAGCTCTATCGGGACAGGGAACTACAATGAGCAGTTCTTC.

The chain joins TRBV29-1 to TRBJ2-1; 8 bases agree with TRBD1. Germline V lookup: CDR1 SQVTM, CDR2 ANQGSEA. The CDR3 is made up of 14 amino acids. J was trimmed by 7 bases and V by 3 bases; bases with no gene match: 8. The CDR3 region is CSVDGQGLENEQFF. As DNA, the CDR3 is TGCAGCGTTGACGGACAGGGTCTGGAGAATGAGCAGTTCTTC.

This sequence joins TRBV6-1 and TRBJ1-1; D gene unclear. From germline, CDR1 is MNHNS and CDR2 SASEGT. This CDR3 spans 13 amino acids. V was trimmed by 8 bases and J by 9 bases, leaving 19 bases between them. The CDR3 DNA is TGTGCCAGCCGACATGGGCAGTCGGCCCAAGCTTTCTTT. Its translation is CASRHGQSAQAFF.

This clonotype was found many times. The chain carries TRBV12-3 or TRBV12-4 and TRBJ2-3; 7 bases map to TRBD2. CDR3 length: 16 amino acids. Trimming removed 3 bases from V and 4 bases from J; junction bases left unmatched: 10. This chain's CDR3 is CASSFEVAGVPDTQYF. Written as DNA, the CDR3 is TGTGCCAGCAGTTTCGAAGTGGCGGGAGTACCAGATACGCAGTATTTT.

This clonotype was seen a handful of times. The chain is built from TRBV4-1 and TRBJ2-7, with D perhaps matching TRBD1 (6 bases). The V end lost 5 bases, the J end lost 2 bases, and 10 bases lay between the germline ends. The CDR3 is 13 amino acids. Germline V gene lookup returns CDR1 MGHRA and CDR2 YSYEKL. The CDR3 nucleotides read TGCGCCAGCAGCGAAAACAGGGCCTACGAGCAGTACTTC. Its translation: CASSENRAYEQYF.

This clonotype was detected only a few times. The chain joins TRBV14 to TRBJ1-2; D is perhaps TRBD1 (6 bases). Germline V CDR1 and CDR2: SGHDN, FVKESK. Trimming took off 0 bases at V and 5 bases at J, with 13 bases between the two ends. This CDR3 is 15 amino acids long. The CDR3, as DNA: TGTGCCAGCAGCCAAGACGGGACATCGAAGTATGGCTACACCTTC. As protein: CASSQDGTSKYGYTF.

This clonotype was counted many times. This chain links TRBV20-1 with TRBJ1-1; D possibly corresponds to TRBD1 (5 bases). The V and J ends lost 1 base and 0 bases respectively, with 15 bases between them. Germline CDR1 DFQATT, CDR2 SNEGSKA (reference sequence). CDR3 length: 16 amino acids. This CDR3 is CSARVDSGALNTEAFF. DNA of the CDR3: TGCAGTGCTAGAGTCGACAGCGGGGCTTTGAACACTGAAGCTTTCTTT.

This clonotype was picked up one time. The V gene is TRBV4-2, the J gene TRBJ2-7, with 13 bases lining up with TRBD2. CDR1 and CDR2 from the germline V gene are LGHNA and YNFKEQ. The J segment lost 3 bases and the V segment lost 1 base, leaving 3 bases of the junction unmatched. The CDR3 spans 16 residues. The CDR3 loop is CASSQAGTSGVYEQYF. CDR3 DNA: TGTGCCAGCAGCCAAGCCGGGACTAGCGGGGTCTACGAGCAGTACTTC.

This clonotype occurred a few times. The V gene is TRBV29-1, the J gene TRBJ2-1; D is undetermined. Deletions cut 5 bases from V and 7 bases from J, with 9 bases between. The CDR3 length is 11 residues. CDR1 is SQVTM and CDR2 is ANQGSEA in the germline V gene. Here the CDR3 reads CSVPRWNEQFF. In DNA, the CDR3 is TGCAGCGTTCCAAGGTGGAATGAGCAGTTCTTC.

This clonotype showed up just a few times. The V call is TRBV4-1, the J call TRBJ2-6, with 9 positions matching TRBD1. The CDR3 length is 18 residues. V trimming: 0 bases; J trimming: 4 bases; junction bases outside the gene matches: 7. Per the germline V gene, CDR1 is MGHRA and CDR2 is YSYEKL. The CDR3 loop is CASSQDPGQGNGANVLTF. CDR3 bases: TGCGCCAGCAGCCAAGATCCCGGACAGGGGAACGGGGCCAACGTCCTGACTTTC.

This clonotype has ten or more counts. The rearrangement joins TRBV4-3 to TRBJ2-5; D not certain. Germline V CDR1 and CDR2: LGHNA, YSLEER. The V end lost 0 bases, the J end lost 4 bases, and 12 bases lay between the germline ends. The CDR3 covers 15 residues. The CDR3 reads CASSQDILGRETQYF. CDR3 DNA: TGCGCCAGCAGCCAAGATATCCTCGGCAGAGAGACCCAGTACTTC.

In this sample, this clonotype turned up many times. The V and J genes are TRBV7-9 and TRBJ2-7; D is undetermined. The CDR3 contains 14 residues. CDR1 SEHNR and CDR2 FQNEAQ come from the germline V gene (reference sequence). Trimming removed 1 base at V and 7 bases at J, with 14 bases between. The CDR3 spells CASSLGARSWEQYF. CDR3 nucleotide sequence: TGTGCCAGCAGCTTAGGTGCAAGGAGCTGGGAGCAGTACTTC.

This clonotype was seen ten or more times. The V call is TRBV12-3 or TRBV12-4, the J call TRBJ2-1; 14 positions agree with TRBD2. Losses at the gene ends were 10 bases for V and 7 bases for J; bases not matched to a gene: 6. The CDR3 has 14 residues. CDR3 sequence reads: CATRLAGGRNEQFF. The CDR3, as DNA: TGTGCCACCAGACTAGCGGGAGGGCGAAATGAGCAGTTCTTC.

This clonotype was counted between two and nine times. The chain combines TRBV7-9 with TRBJ2-1, with D uncertain. V was pared by 2 bases and J by 4 bases, with 12 bases between. The germline CDR1 and CDR2 sequences are SEHNR and FQNEAQ (reference sequence). The CDR3 contains 15 residues. CDR3 DNA: TGTGCCAGCAGCTTACAGGTGGGAACTTACAATGAGCAGTTCTTC. Translated, it gives CASSLQVGTYNEQFF. Combining the CDR3 with reference TRBV7-9 and TRBJ2-1 gives the whole variable domain DTGVSQNPRHKITKRGQNVTFRCDPISEHNRLYWYRQTLGQGPEFLTYFQNEAQLEKSRLLSDRFSAERPKGSFSTLEIQRTEQGDSAMYLCASSLQVGTYNEQFFGPGTRLTVL.